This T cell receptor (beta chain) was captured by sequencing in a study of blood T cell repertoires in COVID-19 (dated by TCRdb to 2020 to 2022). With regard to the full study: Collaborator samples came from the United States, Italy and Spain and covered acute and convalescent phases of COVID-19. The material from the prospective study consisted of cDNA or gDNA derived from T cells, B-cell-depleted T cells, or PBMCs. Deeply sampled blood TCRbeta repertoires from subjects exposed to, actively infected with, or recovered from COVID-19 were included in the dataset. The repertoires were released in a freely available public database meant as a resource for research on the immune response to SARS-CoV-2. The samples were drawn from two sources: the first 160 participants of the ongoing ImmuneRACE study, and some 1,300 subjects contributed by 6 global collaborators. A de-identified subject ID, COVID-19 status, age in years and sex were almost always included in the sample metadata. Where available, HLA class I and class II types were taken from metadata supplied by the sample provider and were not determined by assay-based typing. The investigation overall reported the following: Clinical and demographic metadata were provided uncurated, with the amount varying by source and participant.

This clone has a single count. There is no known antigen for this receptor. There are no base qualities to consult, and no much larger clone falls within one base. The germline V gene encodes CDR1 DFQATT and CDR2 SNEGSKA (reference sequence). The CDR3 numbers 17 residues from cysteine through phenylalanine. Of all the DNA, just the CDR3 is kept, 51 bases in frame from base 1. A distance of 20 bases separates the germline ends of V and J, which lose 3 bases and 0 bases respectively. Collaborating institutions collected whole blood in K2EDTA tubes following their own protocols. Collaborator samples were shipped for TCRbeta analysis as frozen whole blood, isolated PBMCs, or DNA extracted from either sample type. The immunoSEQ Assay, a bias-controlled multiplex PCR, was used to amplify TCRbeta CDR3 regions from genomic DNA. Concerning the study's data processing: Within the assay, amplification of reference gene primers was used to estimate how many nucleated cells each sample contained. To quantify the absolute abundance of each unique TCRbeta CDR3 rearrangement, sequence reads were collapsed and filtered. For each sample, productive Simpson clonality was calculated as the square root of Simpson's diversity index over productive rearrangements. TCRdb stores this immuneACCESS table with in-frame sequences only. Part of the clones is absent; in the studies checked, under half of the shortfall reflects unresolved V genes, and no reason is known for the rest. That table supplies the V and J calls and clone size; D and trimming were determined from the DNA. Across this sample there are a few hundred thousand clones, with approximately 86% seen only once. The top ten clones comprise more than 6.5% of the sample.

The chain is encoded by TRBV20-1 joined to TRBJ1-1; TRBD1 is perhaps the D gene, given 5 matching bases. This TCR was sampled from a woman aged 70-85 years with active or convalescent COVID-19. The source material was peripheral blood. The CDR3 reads CSASIDRQKKMNTEAFF. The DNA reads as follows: TGCAGTGCTAGTATTGACCGACAGAAGAAAATGAACACTGAAGCTTTCTTT.